Listed below are T cell receptor beta chains from one sample, sequenced in a study of cytomegalovirus exposure and HLA in healthy donors. Assay: immunoSEQ multiplex PCR; the TCRdb copy retains only in-frame clones and omits some. The sample comprises about 78,000 clones, 72% of which are singletons, and more than 9.5% rests with the top ten. Material for sequencing was PBMCs. These receptors all stem from a woman between 40 and 50 years old in good health and CMV-seropositive. CDR3s include the opening cysteine and the closing phenylalanine or tryptophan. A D gene is named only where the DNA matches it firmly. Rows give clone size only sometimes, using once, few, many, or a class for an expanded clone.

size: NA
J: TRBJ2-7
D: NA
V: TRBV19
DNA: TGTGCCAGTAGTACTGGACACTCTGGGGACTACGAGCAGTACTTC
CDR3: CASSTGHSGDYEQYF

size: NA
J: TRBJ2-6
D: NA
V: TRBV2
DNA: TGTGCCAGCAGTGAGGAGGGTCTTGGGGCCAACGTCCTGACTTTC
CDR3: CASSEEGLGANVLTF

size: NA
J: TRBJ1-2
D: TRBD1
V: TRBV5-1
DNA: TGCGCCAGCAGCGCAAATCCGGGACAGGGGATCTCCAGGGGGTATGGCTACACCTTC
CDR3: CASSANPGQGISRGYGYTF

size: few
J: TRBJ2-6
D: NA
V: TRBV11-2
DNA: TGTGCCAGCAGCTCACGTTACAGCTCTGGGGCCAACGTCCTGACTTTC
CDR3: CASSSRYSSGANVLTF

size: NA
J: TRBJ1-3
D: TRBD1
V: TRBV28
DNA: TGTGCCAGCAGTGTTACAGGGGATAGGGGTGGAAACACCATATATTTT
CDR3: CASSVTGDRGGNTIYF

size: NA
J: TRBJ2-3
D: TRBD2
V: TRBV9
DNA: TGTGCCAGCAGCGTAGATGGAAGCGGGGGCACAGATACGCAGTATTTT
CDR3: CASSVDGSGGTDTQYF

size: few
J: TRBJ2-7
D: NA
V: TRBV7-7
DNA: TGTGCTAGCAGCTTAGAGGAGAGTAGCGAGCAGTACTTC
CDR3: CASSLEESSEQYF

size: NA
J: TRBJ1-4
D: TRBD1
V: TRBV7-9
DNA: TGTGCCAGCAGCTTAAGGGACAGGAGGGATGAAAAACTGTTTTTT
CDR3: CASSLRDRRDEKLFF

size: NA
J: TRBJ1-2
D: NA
V: TRBV25-1
DNA: TGTGCCAGCAGTGTGGGCAGCTCAGCTAACTATGGCTACACCTTC
CDR3: CASSVGSSANYGYTF

size: once
J: TRBJ2-7
D: TRBD1
V: TRBV5-1
DNA: TGCGCCAGCCGGGACAGATACTACGAGCAGTACTTC
CDR3: CASRDRYYEQYF

size: NA
J: TRBJ1-4
D: NA
V: TRBV5-1
DNA: TGCGCCAGCAGCTACGGACAGTCAACTAATGAAAAACTGTTTTTT
CDR3: CASSYGQSTNEKLFF

size: NA
J: TRBJ2-3
D: NA
V: TRBV6-5
DNA: TGTGCCAGCAGTTACTCCGGGCGTGGGGCTGCAGATACGCAGTATTTT
CDR3: CASSYSGRGAADTQYF

size: NA
J: TRBJ2-7
D: TRBD1
V: TRBV5-1
DNA: TGCGCCAGCAGCGTAACGGGACAGATCTACGAGCAGTACTTC
CDR3: CASSVTGQIYEQYF

size: NA
J: TRBJ2-5
D: NA
V: TRBV5-1
DNA: TGCGCCAGCAGCTTAGGACAGTCGTGGGAGACCCAGTACTTC
CDR3: CASSLGQSWETQYF

size: NA
J: TRBJ1-4
D: NA
V: TRBV13
DNA: TGTGCCAGCAGCTTAGGCTCAGGGGCCGGTGAAAAACTGTTTTTT
CDR3: CASSLGSGAGEKLFF

size: medium-sized
J: TRBJ2-1
D: TRBD1
V: TRBV2
DNA: TGTGCCAGCAGTGAAAAGGACAGGGGTTCGAATGAGCAGTTCTTC
CDR3: CASSEKDRGSNEQFF

size: NA
J: TRBJ2-2
D: NA
V: TRBV5-1
DNA: TGCGCCAGCAGCTTGGCGGGGAACACCGGGGAGCTGTTTTTT
CDR3: CASSLAGNTGELFF

size: NA
J: TRBJ2-7
D: TRBD2
V: TRBV4-1
DNA: TGCGCCAGCAGCCAAGGGGGACTAGCGGCGGGGGAGCAGTACTTC
CDR3: CASSQGGLAAGEQYF

size: NA
J: TRBJ2-3
D: NA
V: TRBV9
DNA: TGTGCCAGCAGCGTATACGGTCCTAGCACAGATACGCAGTATTTT
CDR3: CASSVYGPSTDTQYF

size: NA
J: TRBJ2-5
D: NA
V: TRBV5-8
DNA: TGTGCCAGCAGCTACTTCACAGGGAGTCGGGAGACCCAGTACTTC
CDR3: CASSYFTGSRETQYF

size: NA
J: TRBJ1-2
D: NA
V: TRBV7-9
DNA: TGTGCCAGCAGCTCCCTTGCGGGGCGGGACTATGGCTACACCTTC
CDR3: CASSSLAGRDYGYTF

size: NA
J: TRBJ1-1
D: NA
V: TRBV5-1
DNA: TGCGCCAGCAGCTTGCAGGGGCAAGCGACTGAAGCTTTCTTT
CDR3: CASSLQGQATEAFF

size: NA
J: TRBJ2-7
D: TRBD2
V: TRBV27
DNA: TGTGCCAGCAGTTTATCAGCGGGAGAGCGATCCTACGAGCAGTACTTC
CDR3: CASSLSAGERSYEQYF

size: NA
J: TRBJ1-1
D: NA
V: TRBV28
DNA: TGTGCCAGCAGGCAACAGGCAAACACTGAAGCTTTCTTT
CDR3: CASRQQANTEAFF

size: few
J: TRBJ1-6
D: TRBD1
V: TRBV6-1
DNA: TGTGCCAGCAGGGAGACAGGGTATGCTTCACCCCTCCACTTT
CDR3: CASRETGYASPLHF

size: NA
J: TRBJ1-2
D: TRBD1
V: TRBV19
DNA: TGTGCCAGTAGCGGACAGGGTTTGATTCACTATGGCTACACCTTC
CDR3: CASSGQGLIHYGYTF

size: NA
J: TRBJ1-2
D: TRBD1
V: TRBV7-2
DNA: TGTGCCAGCAGCTTGGAGGGACAGAGCAACTATGGCTACACCTTC
CDR3: CASSLEGQSNYGYTF

size: NA
J: TRBJ2-2
D: TRBD2
V: TRBV9
DNA: TGTGCCAGCAGCTTGGGACTAGCGGGCGTCGGGGAGCTGTTTTTT
CDR3: CASSLGLAGVGELFF

size: NA
J: TRBJ2-7
D: TRBD2
V: TRBV7-2
DNA: TGTGCCAGCAGCTCTAGCGGGAGCTCCTACGAGCAGTACTTC
CDR3: CASSSSGSSYEQYF

size: NA
J: TRBJ2-2
D: TRBD2
V: TRBV10-1
DNA: TGCGCCAGCAGGGCAACTAGCGGTCACGGGGAGCTGTTTTTT
CDR3: CASRATSGHGELFF

size: NA
J: TRBJ2-6
D: NA
V: TRBV7-2
DNA: TGTGCCAGCAGCTCCCTCCGGGTTGTCCTGACTTTC
CDR3: CASSSLRVVLTF

size: NA
J: TRBJ2-7
D: NA
V: TRBV5-1
DNA: TGCGCCAGCAGCGAGAGTTACGAGCAGTACTTC
CDR3: CASSESYEQYF

size: NA
J: TRBJ1-1
D: NA
V: TRBV4-3
DNA: TGCGCCAGCAGCCAAGCCACCTCGTCAGGGGCGACTGAAGCTTTCTTT
CDR3: CASSQATSSGATEAFF

size: NA
J: TRBJ1-2
D: NA
V: TRBV7-2
DNA: TGTGCCAGCAGCTTAGTGTCCGGGTATACTGATGGCTACACCTTC
CDR3: CASSLVSGYTDGYTF

size: NA
J: TRBJ1-2
D: NA
V: TRBV7-9
DNA: TGTTCCAGCAGCATAACTGGCTATGGCTACACCTTC
CDR3: CSSSITGYGYTF